Following are 9 T cell receptor beta chains from one sample sequenced in a study of vaccination effects on CD4 cells after COVID-19 (dated by TCRdb to about 2022). Receptor libraries were prepared by the immunoSEQ multiplex PCR assay. TCRdb took over this immuneACCESS table, retaining in-frame rearrangements with V and J assigned. Such tables are incomplete; in checked studies, under half of the missing clones stem from an unresolved V gene, and the remainder is unexplained. Within this sample are 30,000 to 40,000 clones, with roughly 75% of them counted one time only. In total, the top ten clones hold around 6.6% of the sample. For these receptors, no antigen is known. After about 9 days of culture, CD4+ T cells were isolated with the EasySep CD4+ T cell isolation kit. PCR-confirmed SARS-CoV-2 infection had occurred in convalescent patients between March and December 2020, before the Alpha, Beta and Delta variants emerged in the United States. Each participant got two doses of an mRNA SARS-CoV-2 vaccine, either BNT162b2 or mRNA-1273.

The specimen was CD4+ T cells from PBMCs cultured without peptide, collected after COVID-19 vaccination. The receptors come from a human donor who had a prior SARS-CoV-2 infection.

This chain uses TRBV6-2 or TRBV6-3 with TRBJ1-2; 8 nucleotides line up with TRBD1. The CDR3 is 17 amino acids. V gave up 5 bases and J gave up 6 bases; unmatched junction bases: 17. Germline-derived CDR1 and CDR2 are MNHEY and SVGEGT. CDR3 region: CASSRLPPGRGRDGYTF. In nucleotides, the CDR3 is TGTGCCAGCAGTCGCCTGCCCCCGGGCAGGGGGCGGGATGGCTACACCTTC.

The V gene is TRBV28, the J gene TRBJ1-5; a possible D gene is TRBD1 (5 bases). Germline lookup yields CDR1 MDHEN and CDR2 SYDVKM. Trimming cost V 2 bases and J 0 bases, with 8 bases left between them. CDR3 length: 15 amino acids. In nucleotides, the CDR3 is TGTGCCAGCAGTTTAGGGGGGAATAGCAATCAGCCCCAGCATTTT. Translating it yields CASSLGGNSNQPQHF.

This clone has a single count. This chain links TRBV4-1 with TRBJ2-1, with D perhaps matching TRBD2 (6 bases). The CDR3 totals 15 residues. CDR1 is MGHRA, CDR2 YSYEKL, per germline. The V end was cut by 4 bases, the J end by 6 bases, with 16 bases between. The CDR3, as DNA: TGCGCCAGCAGCCCCCGGGGCGGGATCACCAATGAGCAGTTCTTC. Amino acids: CASSPRGGITNEQFF.

The chain is built from TRBV10-3 and TRBJ1-2; 8 nucleotides match TRBD1. With V trimmed by 2 bases and J by 8 bases, 4 bases remained unmatched. CDR3 size: 13 residues. Germline lookup yields CDR1 ENHRY and CDR2 SYGVKD. The CDR3 spells CAISEDRGSGYTF. CDR3 nucleotides: TGTGCCATCAGTGAGGACAGGGGTAGCGGCTACACCTTC.

This chain links TRBV5-3 with TRBJ2-7, with TRBD1 matching 7 bases. TRBV5-3 belongs to the ORF category, with a function that is uncertain. Trimming took 4 bases from V and 0 from J; bases not matched to a gene: 7. The length of the CDR3 is 15 residues. CDR3 DNA sequence: TGTGCCAGAAGCAAAATCAGGGGGAACTCCTACGAGCAGTACTTC. This translates into CARSKIRGNSYEQYF.

The chain carries TRBV6-1 and TRBJ2-1, with a weak D call TRBD2 (5 bases). Germline CDR1 is MNHNS and CDR2 is SASEGT. V was trimmed by 3 bases and J by 4 bases, leaving 10 bases between them. This CDR3 has 14 amino acids. CDR3 in DNA: TGTGCCAGCAGTGATCAATCGGGGTACAATGAGCAGTTCTTC. This codes for CASSDQSGYNEQFF.

The chain carries TRBV7-2 and TRBJ2-1; 8 bases agree with TRBD1. Germline V gene sequence: CDR1 SGHTA, CDR2 FQGNSA. V lost 0 bases and J lost 7; bases outside the gene matches: 5. CDR3 length equals 15 residues. The CDR3 bases are TGTGCCAGCAGCTTAGCGACAGGACAGGGTAATGAGCAGTTCTTC. It yields the protein CASSLATGQGNEQFF. The whole variable domain, filled in from reference TRBV7-2 and TRBJ2-1, reads GAGVSQSPSNKVTEKGKDVELRCDPISGHTALYWYRQSLGQGLEFLIYFQGNSAPDKSGLPSDRFSAERTGGSVSTLTIQRTQQEDSAVYLCASSLATGQGNEQFFGPGTRLTVL.

The V gene is TRBV5-6, the J gene TRBJ2-5; no definite D call. This CDR3 has 13 residues. The V gene lost 1 base and the J gene lost 2 bases, with 6 bases spanning the gap. In germline, CDR1 is SGHDT, CDR2 YYEEEE. CDR3: CASSLTPQETQYF. In DNA form, the CDR3 reads TGTGCCAGCAGCTTGACGCCTCAAGAGACCCAGTACTTC.

This rearrangement joins TRBV2 to TRBJ1-1; D is unclear. Per germline, CDR1 SNHLY and CDR2 FYNNEI. The CDR3 sequence is 13 residues long. V gave up 7 bases and J gave up 4 bases, with 13 bases separating them. CDR3 bases: TGTGCCAGCACTTCTAGGGTCCGCACTGAAGCTTTCTTT. Protein product: CASTSRVRTEAFF.